Listed below are T cell receptor beta chains from one sample, sequenced in a study of shared clonotypes between healthy human individuals. Measured with immunoSEQ multiplex PCR; TCRdb has only the in-frame clones, and not every one. Here the sample spans some 660,000 clones, 60% to 75% being singletons. Sample: memory CD4+ T cells sorted from blood. The receptors shown here come from a woman in her 30s in good health. The CDR3 runs from the conserved cysteine through the conserved F or W. The D gene is left open where the match is weak. Some rows have no size entry. The others give once, few or many, or a class for an expanded clone.

j_call d_call v_call clone_size cdr3_aa cdr3_nt
TRBJ1-1 - TRBV28 few CASSPSDGEAFF TGTGCCAGCAGTCCATCGGACGGAGAAGCTTTCTTT
TRBJ1-1 - TRBV2 - CASSADNTEAFF TGTGCCAGCAGTGCTGATAACACTGAAGCTTTCTTT
TRBJ1-5 - TRBV2 - CASSEDRYQPQHF TGTGCCAGCAGTGAGGACAGATATCAGCCCCAGCATTTT
TRBJ2-3 - TRBV6-6 - CASSYLGTDTQYF TGTGCCAGCAGTTACCTGGGCACAGATACGCAGTATTTT
TRBJ2-7 - TRBV11-2 - CASSELWESYEQYF TGTGCCAGCAGCGAACTGTGGGAATCCTACGAGCAGTACTTC
TRBJ2-2 - TRBV16 - CASSLLTGTGELFF TGTGCCAGCAGCCTTCTAACTGGAACCGGGGAGCTGTTTTTT
TRBJ2-2 - TRBV2 many CASRGSTTGELFF TGTGCCAGCAGGGGCTCTACCACCGGGGAGCTGTTTTTT
TRBJ2-1 TRBD2 TRBV5-1 once CASSLGTRQGAQFF TGCGCCAGCAGCCTAGGGACTAGACAAGGGGCGCAGTTCTTC
TRBJ1-5 TRBD1 TRBV6-5 - CASRMDREGDQPQHF TGTGCCAGCAGGATGGACAGGGAGGGAGATCAGCCCCAGCATTTT
TRBJ2-1 TRBD2 TRBV2 - CASSKEGRTSGRVYEQFF TGTGCCAGCTCTAAAGAAGGGAGGACTAGCGGGAGGGTCTATGAGCAGTTCTTC
TRBJ2-5 TRBD2 TRBV19 many CASSTLAVSQETQYF TGTGCCAGTAGTACTCTAGCGGTTTCTCAAGAGACCCAGTACTTC
TRBJ2-1 TRBD1 TRBV5-1 - CASSPGGTGSYNEQFF TGCGCCAGCAGCCCTGGCGGGACAGGCTCCTACAATGAGCAGTTCTTC
TRBJ1-1 TRBD1 TRBV19 - CASSIAGGGEAFF TGTGCCAGTAGTATAGCAGGGGGCGGTGAAGCTTTCTTT
TRBJ1-2 - TRBV27 - CASRKFLSAGIGGGYTF TGTGCCAGCCGTAAATTCCTATCGGCAGGGATCGGCGGTGGCTACACCTTC